These T cell receptor beta chains were read from a single sample in a study of T-cell memory formation after mild COVID-19. Using its own MiXCR run on the 5' RACE reads, TCRdb lists one record per CDR3 protein. The sample carries 110,000 or so distinct CDR3 sequences, about a fifth recorded once. The sample consisted of PBMCs or a T cell subset sorted from them (not recorded which). The source is a man between 18 and 29 years old who had mild COVID-19 (a few samples of this study predate the infection). Cell type and time point are not known. The CDR3 runs from the conserved cysteine through the conserved F or W. D genes are given only for firm matches. Some rows mark clone size as missing; the rest say once, few, many or name a class of expanded clone.

d_call,v_call,j_call,clone_size,cdr3_nt,cdr3_aa
TRBD2,TRBV4-1,TRBJ2-3,NA,TGCGCCAGCAGCCAAGGGGCGGGGGGGCCTTTTCGGACAGATACGCAGTATTTT,CASSQGAGGPFRTDTQYF
NA,TRBV4-3,TRBJ2-1,NA,TGCGCCAGCAGCCAAGATTCGGGTTCCTACAATGAGCAGTTCTTC,CASSQDSGSYNEQFF
NA,TRBV9,TRBJ1-1,NA,TGTGCCAGCAGCGTAGGAGGGATGACTGAAGCTTTCTTT,CASSVGGMTEAFF
NA,TRBV18,TRBJ2-1,NA,TGTGCCAGCTCACCATCCAGGGGTAGTGACGAGCAGTTCTTC,CASSPSRGSDEQFF
NA,TRBV7-9,TRBJ2-5,NA,TGTGCCAGCAGCTATATCGGGGTAGGGGGCCAAGAGACCCAGTACTTC,CASSYIGVGGQETQYF
NA,TRBV5-5,TRBJ2-3,NA,TGTGCCAGCAGCTTGAGACTGGGGAATACGCAGTATTTT,CASSLRLGNTQYF
TRBD2,TRBV12-3/TRBV12-4,TRBJ2-1,few,TGTGCCAGCAGTCCAGGGACTAGCGGGGGCCGCTCCTACAATGAGCAGTTCTTC,CASSPGTSGGRSYNEQFF
TRBD1,TRBV6-5,TRBJ2-7,many,TGTGCCAGCAGTTACGGTTTCAGGGCAGGGGGATCCTACGAGCAGTACTTC,CASSYGFRAGGSYEQYF
NA,TRBV4-3,TRBJ2-1,few,TGCGCCAGCAGCCAAGAGCAGGGGACGGGCGATGAGCAGTTCTTC,CASSQEQGTGDEQFF
NA,TRBV19,TRBJ2-1,few,TGTGCCAGTAGTATCTACTCGAGGGACAATGAGCAGTTCTTC,CASSIYSRDNEQFF
NA,TRBV7-9,TRBJ1-4,few,TGTGCCAGCAGCCGGCCGACAGGAACTAATGAAAAACTGTTTTTT,CASSRPTGTNEKLFF
NA,TRBV9,TRBJ2-7,NA,TGTGCCAGCAGCTACTCCCCAATCAGCTACGAGCAGTACTTC,CASSYSPISYEQYF
NA,TRBV20-1,TRBJ2-3,few,TGCAGTGCTAGGGCGGACCTGAGCACAGATACGCAGTATTTT,CSARADLSTDTQYF
TRBD2,TRBV24-1,TRBJ2-1,NA,TGTGCCACCAGTGACAGGGACTACACCTCCTACAATGAGCAGTTCTTC,CATSDRDYTSYNEQFF
TRBD2,TRBV10-2,TRBJ2-1,few,TGCGCCGGTAGCGGGGGGGGATCCTATGAGCAGTTCTTC,CAGSGGGSYEQFF
TRBD1,TRBV5-1,TRBJ1-1,NA,TGCGCCAGCAGCCTCCCAGGGGGCGGCACTGAAGCTTTCTTT,CASSLPGGGTEAFF
NA,TRBV6-6,TRBJ2-5,NA,TGTGCCAGCAGCGGTGTCGCCCGGGAAGAGACCCAGTACTTC,CASSGVAREETQYF
TRBD1,TRBV6-5,TRBJ1-2,NA,TGTGCCAGCAAGGAACAGGGGAATATCTATGGCTACACCTTC,CASKEQGNIYGYTF
NA,TRBV19,TRBJ1-1,once,TGTGCCAGTAGTATTCAGGGTTTGGTCACTGAAGCTTTCTTT,CASSIQGLVTEAFF
TRBD2,TRBV7-3,TRBJ2-5,NA,TGTGCCAGCAGCTTAACTCCGGGGGGGCAGGAGACCCAGTACTTC,CASSLTPGGQETQYF
TRBD2,TRBV6-2/TRBV6-3,TRBJ2-1,NA,TGTGCCAGCAGTTACTTGCGGGGGGGCCGGGAGCAGTTCTTC,CASSYLRGGREQFF
TRBD1,TRBV5-1,TRBJ2-3,many,TGCGCCAGCAGCCCGGGACAGGGGGCGAGTCATGATACGCAGTATTTT,CASSPGQGASHDTQYF
NA,TRBV6-5,TRBJ1-5,few,TGTGCCAGCAGTCCGCAACAGGGCTATCAGCCCCAGCATTTT,CASSPQQGYQPQHF
NA,TRBV11-2,TRBJ2-1,few,TGTGCCAGCAAAGCCGGTCCGGGGCGTATGAAAGATGAGCAGTTCTTC,CASKAGPGRMKDEQFF
NA,TRBV4-1,TRBJ1-1,NA,TGCGCCAGCAGCCAAGATCGGGGGGCAGGGAATGAAGCTTTCTTT,CASSQDRGAGNEAFF
NA,TRBV10-3,TRBJ2-1,many,TGTGCCATCAGTGAGACCGGGGTTGAGCAGTTCTTC,CAISETGVEQFF
TRBD1,TRBV3-1,TRBJ1-1,NA,TGTGCCAGCAGCCCCGGGACAGGGGAAGCTTTCTTT,CASSPGTGEAFF
TRBD1,TRBV19,TRBJ2-4,NA,TGTGCCACCTCCCATCCCGGGACAGGGGAATCCAAAAACATTCAGTACTTC,CATSHPGTGESKNIQYF
TRBD1,TRBV7-6,TRBJ1-4,NA,TGTGCCAGCAGTCCCGGGACAGGGGGCTGGGGCGGAGAAAAACTGTTTTTT,CASSPGTGGWGGEKLFF
NA,TRBV7-9,TRBJ2-7,NA,TGTGCCAGCAGCTTAGGGATGGTGGGCGAGCAGTACTTC,CASSLGMVGEQYF
NA,TRBV12-3/TRBV12-4,TRBJ1-1,NA,TGTGCCAGCAGTTTAGGTGGTTCCACTGAAGCTTTCTTT,CASSLGGSTEAFF
NA,TRBV7-9,TRBJ2-7,few,TGTGCCAGCAGCTTAGGAACGACCGGGGCGGGCGACGAGCAGTACTTC,CASSLGTTGAGDEQYF
NA,TRBV12-3/TRBV12-4,TRBJ2-7,few,TGTGCCAGCAGTTTGGGGCCCGATTACGAGCAGTACTTC,CASSLGPDYEQYF
NA,TRBV4-1,TRBJ2-7,few,TGCGCCAGCAGCCTAGGACGGGGGAGCTCCTACGAGCAGTACTTC,CASSLGRGSSYEQYF
TRBD1,TRBV7-9,TRBJ2-1,few,TGTGCCAGCAGCTATCGGACAGGATTGAATGAGCAGTTCTTC,CASSYRTGLNEQFF
NA,TRBV14,TRBJ2-4,NA,TGTGCCAGCAGCCAAGCCCGGGGGAGAGGGGACATTCAGTACTTC,CASSQARGRGDIQYF
NA,TRBV7-9,TRBJ1-6,NA,TGTGCCAGCAGCTCCCTATCGACAGGAAGATCACCCCTCCACTTT,CASSSLSTGRSPLHF
NA,TRBV12-3/TRBV12-4,TRBJ2-3,few,TGTGCCAGCAGTTTAGGGACCCCAGATACGCAGTATTTT,CASSLGTPDTQYF
TRBD1,TRBV7-3,TRBJ1-1,few,TGTGCCAGCAGCTTAGGCCCCGGGACAGGGTCCCCTGAAGCTTTCTTT,CASSLGPGTGSPEAFF
NA,TRBV7-9,TRBJ1-4,NA,TGTGCCAGCAACCAGGGAACCACTAATGAAAAACTGTTTTTT,CASNQGTTNEKLFF
TRBD1,TRBV10-3,TRBJ1-1,few,TGTGCCATCAGTGAGTTGCGTGCAGGGGGGAACACTGAAGCTTTCTTT,CAISELRAGGNTEAFF
NA,TRBV6-5,TRBJ1-5,few,TGTGCCAGCGCCAGGGAAGGCAATCAGCCCCAGCATTTT,CASAREGNQPQHF
NA,TRBV19,TRBJ1-1,NA,TGTGCCAGTACCACATCCCGGGGCAGAGCTTTCTTT,CASTTSRGRAFF
TRBD2,TRBV7-3,TRBJ2-1,few,TGTGCCAGCAGCTTAGCCTTTAGCGGGGGGGCCAATGAGCAGTTCTTC,CASSLAFSGGANEQFF
NA,TRBV4-3,TRBJ2-3,NA,TGCGCCAGCAGCCCTTCGACTAGCACAGATACGCAGTATTTT,CASSPSTSTDTQYF
NA,TRBV29-1,TRBJ2-5,few,TGCAGCGTTGAAGAACGAGGTTTAGGAGAGACCCAGTACTTC,CSVEERGLGETQYF
TRBD1,TRBV29-1,TRBJ2-5,NA,TGCAGCGTTGAAGGAGGACAGGGACCTAGAGAGACCCAGTACTTC,CSVEGGQGPRETQYF
NA,TRBV4-1,TRBJ2-3,NA,TGCGCCAGCAGCCATCTAGGGGAAGATACGCAGTATTTT,CASSHLGEDTQYF
TRBD1,TRBV7-9,TRBJ1-2,few,TGTGCCAGCAGCTCCACCACCGGGACAGGGTATTTTGGCTACACCTTC,CASSSTTGTGYFGYTF
TRBD1,TRBV20-1,TRBJ2-7,NA,TGCAGTGCTAGAGATAGGGACAGGGCTACCTACGAGCAGTACTTC,CSARDRDRATYEQYF
NA,TRBV4-1,TRBJ2-1,few,TGCGCCAGCAGCCAGACCCAGGGCGATGAGCAGTTCTTC,CASSQTQGDEQFF
NA,TRBV3-1,TRBJ2-7,NA,TGTGCCAGCAGCCAAGGACTGATCCACCCTATAACCTACGAGCAGTACTTC,CASSQGLIHPITYEQYF
NA,TRBV4-1,TRBJ2-5,NA,TGCGCCAGCAGCCAAGGGGTCGGCGAGACCCAGTACTTC,CASSQGVGETQYF
NA,TRBV6-2/TRBV6-3,TRBJ2-7,few,TGTGCCAGCAGTTTCGGCCACAGACTTAGCTCCTACGAGCAGTACTTC,CASSFGHRLSSYEQYF
NA,TRBV4-1,TRBJ1-5,NA,TGCGCCAGCAGCCAATTACTAGGGTATAATCAGCCCCAGCATTTT,CASSQLLGYNQPQHF
NA,TRBV7-9,TRBJ2-5,NA,TGTGCCAGCAGCGCGACAGTTCAAGAGACCCAGTACTTC,CASSATVQETQYF
NA,TRBV7-3,TRBJ1-6,NA,TGTGCCAGCAGCTTCCTGGGGGACATCCGATCACCCCTCCACTTT,CASSFLGDIRSPLHF